This T cell receptor (beta chain) was sequenced for a study of T-cell reconstitution after alpha-beta-depleted transplantation in children. Whole-study findings and limits: Elevated TCRbeta diversity at day 60 was traced, in some patients, to surviving recipient T cells and thymic progenitors.

Concerning this clonotype: Its matching antigen is unknown.

This CDR3 spans 14 amino acids. Germline-derived CDR1 and CDR2 are LNHNV and YYDKDF (reference sequence). V lost 0 bases and J lost 4, with 10 bases in between. Preparation of the TCRbeta library was carried out with unique molecular identifiers. TCRdb analysed the PCR reads with MiXCR anew, one entry per CDR3 protein. The sample shows hundreds of thousands of distinct CDR3 sequences, over 10% of them seen only once. The source was PBMCs, mostly from graft donor cells, collected 360 days after TCRalphabeta/CD19-depleted stem cell transplant. The sequence derives from a male patient younger than 18 who had a stem cell transplant for acute myeloid leukemia, so the T cells may come from the graft donor. This rearrangement joins TRBV15 to TRBJ2-7; possibly TRBD2 for D (5 bases). The DNA of the CDR3 is TGTGCCACCAGCAGAGATCGGGGATCGTACGAGCAGTACTTC. Its protein is CATSRDRGSYEQYF.